The clone carrying this TCR beta chain was recorded a few times. Its specificity is unknown. What was amplified from RNA transcripts were TCR beta CDR3 regions. A set of HTBI primers served as the primers for a first-round RT-PCR of the TCR CDR3. One entry per CDR3 protein, called by TCRdb with MiXCR from the multiplex PCR reads. The sample includes hundreds of thousands of distinct CDR3 sequences, more than 14% seen only once; the top ten take under 15%. These data belong to a study of T cells in Graves' hyperthyroidism and ophthalmopathy. Study observations and caveats: Ophthalmopathy was predicted by the model a median of roughly 6.6 months ahead of onset.

Uncontrolled infection, other autoimmune disease, pregnancy or lactation excluded patients. V gave up 2 bases and J gave up 0 bases, with 11 bases separating them. Germline V gene sequence: CDR1 SGHTA, CDR2 FQGNSA. The length of the CDR3 is 16 residues. The clonotype was recovered from a woman aged 45-59 years with Graves' ophthalmopathy. Specimen: blood. This chain links TRBV7-2 with TRBJ2-1; D call uncertain. The CDR3 DNA sequence: TGTGCCAGCAGCTTATACACCCACCGCTCCTACAATGAGCAGTTCTTC. This encodes CASSLYTHRSYNEQFF. The complete variable domain, with remaining parts taken from reference TRBV7-2 and TRBJ2-1, reads GAGVSQSPSNKVTEKGKDVELRCDPISGHTALYWYRQSLGQGLEFLIYFQGNSAPDKSGLPSDRFSAERTGGSVSTLTIQRTQQEDSAVYLCASSLYTHRSYNEQFFGPGTRLTVL.